A single sample is the source of the 10 T cell receptor beta chains below, sequenced in a study of post-analysis software for immune sequencing data. Broader study findings: About five TRBV segments were more frequent in patients than controls; TRBV5-6, TRBV5-1 and TRBV20-1 belonged to this group.

The TCR beta cDNA libraries contained unique molecular identifiers. Using its own MiXCR run on the PCR reads, TCRdb lists one record per CDR3 protein. This table holds 400,000 to 500,000 distinct CDR3 sequences, over 30% found once. No antigen has been identified for these receptors. The sequenced material came from blood. These receptors originate from a girl aged 2-10 years with multiple sclerosis.

This clonotype was recorded a few times. The chain recombines TRBV4-3 with TRBJ2-7; D is uncertain. The CDR3 runs 15 residues. CDR1 is LGHNA, CDR2 YSLEER, per germline. V lost 0 bases, J lost 2 bases, and 11 bases lay in between. DNA of the CDR3: TGCGCCAGCAGCCAAGATCGTAGGGAAACCTACGAGCAGTACTTC. Translating gives CASSQDRRETYEQYF.

This clonotype has just a few counts. The chain recombines TRBV2 with TRBJ2-4; possible D gene TRBD1, 5 bases. The closer fit of TRBJ2-7 to the DNA end suggests the J call may be wrong. The CDR3 loop spans 14 amino acids. The germline CDR1 and CDR2 sequences are SNHLY and FYNNEI. CDR3 in amino acids: CASSPSRAYYEQYF. CDR3 in DNA: TGTGCCAGCAGCCCCAGCAGGGCCTACTACGAGCAGTACTTC.

The chain recombines TRBV29-1 with TRBJ2-1; 8 bases line up with TRBD2. CDR1 and CDR2 (germline): SQVTM, ANQGSEA. This CDR3 comprises 14 residues. The V and J ends lost 7 bases and 5 bases, in that order; junction bases with no gene match: 10. The CDR3 nucleotides read TGCAGCGCCCTCAGGGGACTAGGGAACAATGAGCAGTTCTTC. Translating it yields CSALRGLGNNEQFF.

In this sample, this clonotype turned up a few times. The chain uses TRBV20-1 and TRBJ2-5; 8 nucleotides agree with TRBD2. Germline CDR1 and CDR2: DFQATT and SNEGSKA (reference sequence). V lost 7 bases to trimming and J lost 0 bases; unmatched junction nucleotides: 4. This CDR3 region has 13 residues. The CDR3 nucleotides are TGCAGTGGAGCGGGAGAGAACCAAGAGACCCAGTACTTC. Residues: CSGAGENQETQYF.

The chain joins TRBV4-1 to TRBJ2-1, with TRBD2 identical over 8 bases. CDR3 length equals 15 residues. Germline V gene data show CDR1 as MGHRA and CDR2 as YSYEKL. V was clipped by 5 bases and J by 10 bases; unmatched bases: 13. Here the CDR3 reads CASSGNSGVLGEQFF. CDR3 bases: TGCGCCAGCAGCGGTAATAGCGGGGTCTTAGGGGAGCAGTTCTTC.

This clonotype showed up many times. The J gene is TRBJ1-4, the V gene TRBV12-3 or TRBV12-4; 7 nucleotides match TRBD1. The J segment lost 6 bases and the V segment lost 6 bases, leaving 1 base of the junction unmatched. CDR3 size: 12 residues. The CDR3 nucleotides are TGTGCCAGCAGAGACAGGGATGAAAAACTGTTTTTT. It is translated as CASRDRDEKLFF.

This sequence joins TRBV13 and TRBJ1-2; D possibly corresponds to TRBD1 (5 bases). From germline, CDR1 is PRHDT and CDR2 FYEKMQ (reference sequence). This CDR3 contains 14 residues. V was clipped by 0 bases and J by 2 bases, with 7 bases between them. CDR3 sequence: CASSLGAGNYGYTF. CDR3 DNA: TGTGCCAGCAGCTTAGGGGCAGGGAACTATGGCTACACCTTC.

This clonotype has only a few counts. The CDR3 DNA sequence: TGTGCCAGCAGCTTAGATCAAGCCCAGAGCCCTTACGAGCAGTACTTC. Translating gives CASSLDQAQSPYEQYF. The J gene is TRBJ2-7, the V gene TRBV7-2; the D is unclear. The CDR3 has 16 residues. In germline, CDR1 is SGHTA, CDR2 FQGNSA. V was trimmed by 1 base and J by 4 bases, leaving 17 bases between them.

This clonotype was observed at least ten times. The chain uses TRBV29-1 and TRBJ2-3, with D uncertain. Trimming pared 4 bases from V and 2 bases from J, leaving 7 bases between. This CDR3 has 12 amino acids. Germline lookup yields CDR1 SQVTM and CDR2 ANQGSEA. The CDR3 is CSVAALTDTQYF. The DNA for the CDR3 is TGCAGCGTTGCCGCACTCACAGATACGCAGTATTTT.

The table lists this clonotype with a few counts. This chain uses TRBV18 with TRBJ2-3; the D gene is possibly TRBD2 (5 bases). Germline loops: CDR1 KGHSH, CDR2 LQKENI. The CDR3 contains 16 residues. The V and J ends lost 1 base and 5 bases respectively, with 16 bases between them. CDR3 loop: CASSPRMISEVDTQYF. In nucleotides, the CDR3 is TGTGCCAGCTCACCACGAATGATTAGCGAGGTAGATACGCAGTATTTT. The variable domain in full, with the rest retrieved from reference TRBV18 and TRBJ2-3, is NAGVMQNPRHLVRRRGQEARLRCSPMKGHSHVYWYRQLPEEGLKFMVYLQKENIIDESGMPKERFSAEFPKEGPSILRIQQVVRGDSAAYFCASSPRMISEVDTQYFGPGTRLTVL.